This T cell receptor beta chain came from a study of T-cell memory formation after mild COVID-19. This CDR3 comprises 12 residues. Germline V lookup: CDR1 MNHNY, CDR2 SVGAGI (reference sequence). Trimming took off 6 bases at V and 11 bases at J, with 16 bases between the two ends. TCRdb re-analysed the 5' RACE reads in MiXCR, keeping a single row per CDR3 protein. The table records fewer than 550,000 distinct CDR3 sequences, around 20% of them present only once. The clonotype was recovered from an adult woman who had mild COVID-19 (a few samples of this study predate the infection). Cell type and time point are not known. Sequencing used PBMCs or a T cell subset sorted from them (not recorded which). The chain joins TRBV6-6 to TRBJ2-5, with a weak D call TRBD1 (6 bases). CDR3 in amino acids: CASSSLDSPQYF. The CDR3 DNA is TGTGCCAGCAGCTCCCTGGACAGCCCGCAGTACTTC.